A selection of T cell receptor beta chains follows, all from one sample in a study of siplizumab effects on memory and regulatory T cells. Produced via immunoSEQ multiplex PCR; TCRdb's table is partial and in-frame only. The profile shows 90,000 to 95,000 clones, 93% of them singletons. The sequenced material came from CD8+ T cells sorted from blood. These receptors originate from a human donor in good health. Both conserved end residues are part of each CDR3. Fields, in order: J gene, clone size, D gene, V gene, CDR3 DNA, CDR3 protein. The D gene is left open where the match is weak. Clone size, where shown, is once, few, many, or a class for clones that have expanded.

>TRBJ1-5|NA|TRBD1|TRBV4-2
TGTGCCAGCAGCCCAGGACAGGGGATGGTGACCCAGCATTTT
CASSPGQGMVTQHF
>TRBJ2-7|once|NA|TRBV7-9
TGTGCCAGCAGCTTAGTTGGGGACCCCATCGAGCAGTACTTC
CASSLVGDPIEQYF
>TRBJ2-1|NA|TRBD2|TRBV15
TGTGCCACCGCCCCAACCCGGGAGGGTTACAATGAGCAGTTCTTC
CATAPTREGYNEQFF
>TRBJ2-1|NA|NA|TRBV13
TGTGCCAGCAGACCGGGGACGAAAGAGCAGTTCTTC
CASRPGTKEQFF
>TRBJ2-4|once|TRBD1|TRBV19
TGTGCCAGTAGTATAGCCCCGGGACAGATAACCATTCAGTACTTC
CASSIAPGQITIQYF
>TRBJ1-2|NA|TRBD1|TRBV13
TGTGCCAGCAGGGAAGAGACAGGGTTTGGTGGCTACACCTTC
CASREETGFGGYTF
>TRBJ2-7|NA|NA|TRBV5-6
TGTGCCAGCAGCTTAAGGGCAGGGGCAGACGAGCAGTACTTC
CASSLRAGADEQYF
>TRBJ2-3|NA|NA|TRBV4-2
TGTGCCAGCAGAGACGGACCTAGGAGCACAGATACGCAGTATTTT
CASRDGPRSTDTQYF
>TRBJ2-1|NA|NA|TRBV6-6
TGTGCCAGCAGTGGCAGTCTAGTACGGGGAAATGAGCAGTTCTTC
CASSGSLVRGNEQFF
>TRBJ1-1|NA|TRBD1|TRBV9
TGTGCCAGCAGCGTAAACCTGGGGACAGGGACATCTGAAGCTTTCTTT
CASSVNLGTGTSEAFF
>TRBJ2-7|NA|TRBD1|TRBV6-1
TGTGCCAGCAGTGATGTTGGGACAGGGAGCCACGAGCAGTACTTC
CASSDVGTGSHEQYF
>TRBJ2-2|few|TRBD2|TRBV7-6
TGTGCCAGCAGCTTAGAGAGGACTAGCGCCACCGGGGAGCTGTTTTTT
CASSLERTSATGELFF
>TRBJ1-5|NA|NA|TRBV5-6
TGTGCCAGCAGCTTCCGGACGGGGAATCAGCCCCAGCATTTT
CASSFRTGNQPQHF
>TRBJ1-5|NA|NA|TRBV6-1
TGTGCCACCTGCAAAGGGGCCCTTAGCAATCAGCCCCAGCATTTT
CATCKGALSNQPQHF
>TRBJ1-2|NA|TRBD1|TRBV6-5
TGTGCCAGCAGTCCTCAGGGGGCGAACGGCTACACCTTC
CASSPQGANGYTF
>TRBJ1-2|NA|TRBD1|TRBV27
TGTGCCAGCAGTTTAAACAGGGGCCTGGACTATGGCTACACCTTC
CASSLNRGLDYGYTF
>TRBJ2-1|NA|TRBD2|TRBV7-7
TGTGCTAGCAGCTTAGTCCTAGCGGGAGTAGGTGAGCAGTTCTTC
CASSLVLAGVGEQFF
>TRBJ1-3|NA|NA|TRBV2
TGTGCCAGCAGTGAAGTGGTCAGCTCTGGAAACACCATATATTTT
CASSEVVSSGNTIYF
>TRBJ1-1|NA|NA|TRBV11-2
TGTGCCAGCAGCTTAAGGCGGGGGCATGAAGCTTTCTTT
CASSLRRGHEAFF
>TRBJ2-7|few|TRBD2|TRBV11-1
TGTGCCAGCAGCCCAAACCCCCCGGGGGGAGTTCCCGAGCAGTACTTC
CASSPNPPGGVPEQYF
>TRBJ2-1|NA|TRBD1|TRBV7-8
TGTGCCAGCAGCTTAGTAGGGACAGGGTTAGGTAATGAGCAGTTCTTC
CASSLVGTGLGNEQFF
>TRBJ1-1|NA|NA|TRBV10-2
TGCGCCAGCAGGGTGACCGACTCCATGAACACTGAAGCTTTCTTT
CASRVTDSMNTEAFF
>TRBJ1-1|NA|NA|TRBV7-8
TGTGCCAGCAGCTCAACAGGGTCGGACACTGAAGCTTTCTTT
CASSSTGSDTEAFF
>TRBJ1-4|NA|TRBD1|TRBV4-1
TGCGCCAGCAGCCATTCGACAGGGGATGAAAAACTGTTTTTT
CASSHSTGDEKLFF
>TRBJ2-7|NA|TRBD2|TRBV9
TGTGCCAGCAGCCCCGGAGCGGGACCTTTCGAGCAGTACTTC
CASSPGAGPFEQYF
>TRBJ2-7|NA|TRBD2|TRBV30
TGTGCCTGGAGTATCTCTAGCGGGAGTCCCTACGAGCAGTACTTC
CAWSISSGSPYEQYF
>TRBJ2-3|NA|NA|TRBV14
TGTGCCAGCAGCCACACCAGCACAGATACGCAGTATTTT
CASSHTSTDTQYF
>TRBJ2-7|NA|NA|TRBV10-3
TGTGCCATCAGTGAGTCCGTCAGTGTCTACGAGCAGTACTTC
CAISESVSVYEQYF
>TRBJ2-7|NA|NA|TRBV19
TGTGCCAGTAGTATATCGGGGCCACCTAACGAGCAGTACTTC
CASSISGPPNEQYF
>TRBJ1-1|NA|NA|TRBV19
TGTGCCAGTAGTATTTCTAGGGACACTGAAGCTTTCTTT
CASSISRDTEAFF
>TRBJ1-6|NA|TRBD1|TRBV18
TGTGCCAGCTCACCATCGGACAGGGGTTCGGCTTCACCCCTCCACTTT
CASSPSDRGSASPLHF
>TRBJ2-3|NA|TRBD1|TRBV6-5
TGTGCCAGCGGAGCAGGGGGCCCAGATACGCAGTATTTT
CASGAGGPDTQYF
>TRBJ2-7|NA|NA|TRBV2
TGTGCCAGCAGTAAGGGATCCTACGAGCAGTACTTC
CASSKGSYEQYF
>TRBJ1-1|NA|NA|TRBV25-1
TGTGCCAGCAGTGAAGGGAACACTGAAGCTTTCTTT
CASSEGNTEAFF
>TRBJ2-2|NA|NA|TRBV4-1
TGCGCCAGCAGCCAAGAACGACAGACCGGGGAGCTGTTTTTT
CASSQERQTGELFF
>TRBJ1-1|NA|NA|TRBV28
TGTGCCAGCAGTTTAAGGGGTCAGTGGAACAGAGCCACTGAAGCTTTCTTT
CASSLRGQWNRATEAFF
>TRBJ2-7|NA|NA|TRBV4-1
TGCGCCAGCAGCCAAGGGGTCGAGCAGTACTTC
CASSQGVEQYF
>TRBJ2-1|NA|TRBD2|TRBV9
TGTGCCAGCAGCGGAAGCGGGAGCGGGGATGAGCAGTTCTTC
CASSGSGSGDEQFF
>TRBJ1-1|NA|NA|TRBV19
TGTGCCAGTGGTTGGTCCCTTAACACTGAAGCTTTCTTT
CASGWSLNTEAFF
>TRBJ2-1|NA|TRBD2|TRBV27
TGTGCCAGCAGTTTAAGACTAGCGGAGCGCTACAATGAGCAGTTCTTC
CASSLRLAERYNEQFF
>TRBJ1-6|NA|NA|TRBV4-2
TGTGCCAGCAGCCAAAGAATGGACCATTCACCCCTCCACTTT
CASSQRMDHSPLHF
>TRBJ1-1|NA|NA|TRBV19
TGTGCCTCCATTGGGGCCAGTGAAGCTTTCTTT
CASIGASEAFF
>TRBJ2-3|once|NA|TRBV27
TGTGCCAGCAGTTCACAACTAGTACAGGGTGACGATACGCAGTATTTT
CASSSQLVQGDDTQYF
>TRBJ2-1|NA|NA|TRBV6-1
TGTGCCAGCAGTGAAGCGTGGAACAATGAGCAGTTCTTC
CASSEAWNNEQFF
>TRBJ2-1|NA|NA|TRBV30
TGTGCCTGGGCGGGGGCGCTGTACAATGAGCAGTTCTTC
CAWAGALYNEQFF
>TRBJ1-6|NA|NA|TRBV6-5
TGTGCCAGCAGTTACGGGGGGCAGGCGAATTCACCCCTCCACTTT
CASSYGGQANSPLHF
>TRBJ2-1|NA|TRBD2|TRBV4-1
TGCGCCAGCAGCCAAGCCGCTAGCGGGAGAGATGAGCAGTTCTTC
CASSQAASGRDEQFF
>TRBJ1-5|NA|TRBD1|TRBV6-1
TGTGCCAGCAGCCGGACAGGGGACGTTCAGCCCCAGCATTTT
CASSRTGDVQPQHF
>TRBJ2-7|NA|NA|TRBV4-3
TGCGCCAGCAGCCAAGGACTAGGATCCCTCTACGAGCAGTACTTC
CASSQGLGSLYEQYF
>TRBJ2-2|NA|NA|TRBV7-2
TGTGCCAGCAGCTACAGCCCTAACACCGGGGAGCTGTTTTTT
CASSYSPNTGELFF
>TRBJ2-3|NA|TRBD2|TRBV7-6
TGTGCCAGCAGCTTCCGGACTAGCGGGGGGATTACAGATACGCAGTATTTT
CASSFRTSGGITDTQYF
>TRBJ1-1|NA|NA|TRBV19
TGTGCCAGTAGGGCAGGAGACACTGAAGCTTTCTTT
CASRAGDTEAFF
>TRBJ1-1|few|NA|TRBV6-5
TGTGCCAGCAGTTACTCGTCTGGGTTGGGGGGAGCTTTCTTT
CASSYSSGLGGAFF
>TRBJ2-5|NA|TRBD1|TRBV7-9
TGTGCCAGCAGCTTGGACCCGGGACAGGGTGAGACCCAGTACTTC
CASSLDPGQGETQYF
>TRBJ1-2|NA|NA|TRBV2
TGTGCCAGCAGTGAAGGGGGCTATGGCTACACCTTC
CASSEGGYGYTF
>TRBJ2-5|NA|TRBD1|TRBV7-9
TGTGCCAGCAGCTTAGGAGGACAGGCCCTCGTCCAGACCCAGTACTTC
CASSLGGQALVQTQYF
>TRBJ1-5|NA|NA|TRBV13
TGTGCCAGCAGCTTAATAGGGGTCAATCAGCCCCAGCATTTT
CASSLIGVNQPQHF